The 30 T cell receptor beta chains reported below all come from one sample, sequenced in a study of CD8+ T cells in alopecia areata (dated by TCRdb to the late 2010s). The meaning of the sample's time point label: more than three weeks on oral tofacitinib. The sample's treatment or condition label is to be understood as: oral pan-JAK inhibitor, 5-10 mg twice daily. Library prep was done by the immunoSEQ multiplex PCR assay. RNA was extracted from all samples and reverse transcribed into cDNA, which served as template for TCR sequencing. Here the immuneACCESS table is served through TCRdb, limited to in-frame sequences with V and J called. Missing clones are a known gap in these copies; in checked studies unresolved V genes cover under half, and the rest lacks a known reason. The sample table shows about 220,000 clones, and 50% to 60% are seen once. The ten biggest clones cover 1.6% of the sample.

The sample in question was CD4+ T cells sorted from blood, obtained at week 4, from a patient treated with tofacitinib. The receptors stem from a human donor with alopecia areata.

The chain couples TRBV29-1 to TRBJ2-1, with 8 bases fitting TRBD2. The V and J ends lost 5 bases and 3 bases, in that order; junction bases with no gene match: 9. The CDR3 runs to 15 residues. CDR1 and CDR2 (germline): SQVTM, ANQGSEA. The CDR3, as DNA: TGCAGCGTTTTGGGGCGGGGGGACCGCTACAATGAGCAGTTCTTC. Its translation: CSVLGRGDRYNEQFF.

The chain couples TRBV30 to TRBJ1-1; D is ambiguous. This CDR3 has 11 amino acids. Trimming left V 5 bases short and J 4 bases short, with 8 bases between. Germline V gives CDR1 GTSNPN, CDR2 SVGIG (reference sequence). The CDR3 sequence: CAWGRITEAFF. The CDR3 DNA reads as TGTGCCTGGGGTCGGATCACTGAAGCTTTCTTT.

V is TRBV5-6 and J is TRBJ1-1; D might be TRBD1 (6 bases). V shed 6 bases and J shed 1 base, with 22 bases lying between them. Germline V CDR1 and CDR2: SGHDT, YYEEEE. The CDR3 length is 17 residues. The CDR3 loop reads CASNRGLGTTKNTEAFF. The CDR3 coding sequence is TGTGCCAGCAACCGGGGATTGGGGACAACCAAGAACACTGAAGCTTTCTTT.

The rearrangement uses TRBV29-1 and TRBJ1-2; D is undetermined. Trimming took 0 bases from V and 3 from J, leaving 11 bases between them. CDR1 and CDR2 from the germline V gene are SQVTM and ANQGSEA. This CDR3 has 14 amino acids. This chain's CDR3 is CSVEDRAEDYGYTF. CDR3 DNA: TGCAGCGTTGAAGATCGGGCGGAGGACTATGGCTACACCTTC.

This clone was seen a handful of times. The V call is TRBV7-9, the J call TRBJ2-5; TRBD1 is a possible D gene (5 bases). Germline V lookup: CDR1 SEHNR, CDR2 FQNEAQ (reference sequence). Trimming removed 3 bases at V and 5 bases at J, with 13 bases between. The CDR3 consists of 14 residues. Here the CDR3 DNA reads TGTGCCAGCAGCTTCCAGGCAGGGTCGGAGACCCAGTACTTC. Protein product: CASSFQAGSETQYF.

The genes are TRBV29-1 and TRBJ2-7; tentatively, D is TRBD2 (5 bases). Germline values: CDR1 SQVTM, CDR2 ANQGSEA. Trimming pared 4 bases from V and 5 bases from J, leaving 18 bases between. There are 14 residues in the CDR3. CDR3 nucleotide sequence: TGCAGCGTTGGTGGGTCTTCGGGGTTTGACGAGCAGTACTTC. Translation gives CSVGGSSGFDEQYF.

This clone was detected only a few times. The chain couples TRBV20-1 to TRBJ1-1; the D is unclear. The V end lost 5 bases, the J end lost 8 bases, and 12 bases lay between the germline ends. Germline V lookup: CDR1 DFQATT, CDR2 SNEGSKA (reference sequence). CDR3 size: 11 residues. CDR3 coding DNA: TGCAGTGCTGAACAGAGAATGGAAGCTTTCTTT. Its protein is CSAEQRMEAFF.

The chain joins TRBV2 to TRBJ1-4, with TRBD1 identical over 8 bases. Losses at the gene ends were 7 bases for V and 2 bases for J; bases not matched to a gene: 9. The CDR3 has 16 amino acids. Germline CDR1 and CDR2: SNHLY and FYNNEI. The CDR3, as DNA: TGTGCCAGCACAGGGGGCGCTTTGGGCACTAATGAAAAACTGTTTTTT. This sequence encodes CASTGGALGTNEKLFF.

The rearrangement joins TRBV18 to TRBJ1-6, with D possibly TRBD1 on 6 matching bases. The germline CDR1 and CDR2 sequences are KGHSH and LQKENI. The ends were cut back, 3 bases at V and 8 bases at J, with 11 bases in the middle. The CDR3 runs to 14 residues. DNA for the CDR3: TGTGCCAGCTCACCGTCCAGGACAGATTCACCCCTCCACTTT. Protein sequence: CASSPSRTDSPLHF.

This sequence joins TRBV19 and TRBJ2-4; possible D gene TRBD2, 7 bases. V was trimmed by 5 bases and J by 10 bases, leaving 24 bases between them. CDR1 and CDR2 from the germline V gene are LNHDA and SQIVND (reference sequence). The CDR3 is 16 amino acids. CDR3 in amino acids: CASSPGAGAPSGIQYF. DNA for the CDR3: TGTGCCAGTAGTCCCGGGGCGGGGGCCCCTTCGGGGATTCAGTACTTC.

The chain uses TRBV6-5 and TRBJ2-3, with a possible D match to TRBD2 (7 bases). The CDR3 spans 12 residues. V dropped 5 bases and J dropped 9 bases, with 12 bases sitting between them. Per the germline V gene, CDR1 is MNHEY and CDR2 is SVGAGI. The CDR3 sequence is CASSGPGGTQYF. The CDR3 DNA sequence: TGTGCCAGCAGTGGACCGGGGGGCACGCAGTATTTT.

The J gene is TRBJ2-7, the V gene TRBV19; possible D gene TRBD2, 5 bases. Germline CDR1 LNHDA, CDR2 SQIVND (reference sequence). This CDR3 contains 12 residues. V gave up 10 bases and J gave up 3 bases, with 13 bases separating them. CDR3 sequence reads: CATSRGGYEQYF. The CDR3 region has the DNA TGTGCCACTAGCCGGGGTGGCTACGAGCAGTACTTC.

The chain combines TRBV2 with TRBJ2-1; TRBD2 aligns across 11 bases. From germline, CDR1 is SNHLY and CDR2 FYNNEI. This CDR3 is built from 15 residues. With 4 bases clipped from V and 3 bases from J, the junction kept 2 bases outside the gene matches. CDR3 residues: CASSGLAGGYNEQFF. The CDR3 nucleotides are TGTGCCAGCAGTGGTCTAGCGGGGGGCTACAATGAGCAGTTCTTC.

The V call is TRBV7-3, the J call TRBJ2-5; TRBD1 matches 8 bases. Germline trimming cut 6 bases from V and 6 bases from J; bases unmatched to any gene: 9. Per the germline V gene, CDR1 is SGHTA and CDR2 is FQGTGA. This CDR3 comprises 14 residues. The CDR3 here is CASSAQGARKTQYF. The CDR3 region has the DNA TGTGCCAGCAGTGCGCAGGGGGCTAGAAAGACCCAGTACTTC.

The V call is TRBV6-5, the J call TRBJ2-7; maybe TRBD2 (6 bases). Trimming took off 0 bases at V and 0 bases at J, with 12 bases between the two ends. Germline-derived CDR1 and CDR2 are MNHEY and SVGAGI. The CDR3 extends over 16 amino acids. CDR3 region: CASSYSVAGRSYEQYF. DNA of the CDR3: TGTGCCAGCAGTTACTCCGTGGCGGGGCGCTCCTACGAGCAGTACTTC.

This chain's CDR3 is CASSQAGGNYGYTF. The CDR3 coding sequence is TGCGCCAGCAGCCAAGCTGGGGGGAACTATGGCTACACCTTC. The rearrangement uses TRBV4-3 and TRBJ1-2, with D perhaps matching TRBD1 (5 bases). Germline CDR1 LGHNA, CDR2 YSLEER. The V end lost 1 base, the J end lost 2 bases, and 8 bases lay between the germline ends. The CDR3 is made up of 14 amino acids.

Here the CDR3 DNA reads TGTGCCACCAGCAGAGATCTGAGCTCCGGGGAGCTGTTTTTT. It yields the protein CATSRDLSSGELFF. The chain uses TRBV15 and TRBJ2-2; D gene uncertain. The CDR3 has 14 amino acids. Trimming cost V 0 bases and J 6 bases, with 8 bases left between them. The germline gives CDR1 LNHNV, CDR2 YYDKDF (reference sequence). Looking up the rest from reference TRBV15 and TRBJ2-2 gives the full variable domain: DAMVIQNPRYQVTQFGKPVTLSCSQTLNHNVMYWYQQKSSQAPKLLFHYYDKDFNNEADTPDNFQSRRPNTSFCFLDIRSPGLGDTAMYLCATSRDLSSGELFFGEGSRLTVL.

This clone was found a few times. V and J are TRBV6-6 and TRBJ1-2; no reliable D call. In germline, CDR1 is MNHNY, CDR2 SVGAGI (reference sequence). The CDR3 totals 11 residues. Trimming removed 7 bases at V and 5 bases at J, with 8 bases between. The CDR3, as DNA: TGTGCCAGCACCCAGAAGTATGGCTACACCTTC. Translation gives CASTQKYGYTF.

The V and J genes are TRBV15 and TRBJ1-5; no reliable D call. The germline V gene encodes CDR1 LNHNV and CDR2 YYDKDF (reference sequence). The CDR3 is made up of 16 amino acids. The V and J ends lost 1 base and 3 bases respectively, with 13 bases between them. CDR3 protein: CATSRGGLGNNQPQHF. The CDR3 coding sequence is TGTGCCACCAGCAGAGGTGGGCTCGGGAACAATCAGCCCCAGCATTTT.

The chain couples TRBV7-2 to TRBJ2-5; either TRBD1 or TRBD2 may supply D (5 bases each). This CDR3 is built from 16 residues. Trimming removed 3 bases at V and 4 bases at J, with 18 bases between. Germline V CDR1 and CDR2: SGHTA, FQGNSA. The CDR3 DNA follows: TGTGCCAGCAGCTTCACCCGGGACCCTGGGGGAGAGACCCAGTACTTC. It codes for CASSFTRDPGGETQYF.

The table lists this clone with a count of one. This rearrangement joins TRBV4-3 to TRBJ1-2; 8 bases align to TRBD1. Germline loops: CDR1 LGHNA, CDR2 YSLEER. The J segment lost 7 bases and the V segment lost 4 bases, leaving 11 bases of the junction unmatched. This CDR3 comprises 15 residues. CDR3 nucleotide sequence: TGCGCCAGCAGCCTTAACACTCAGGGGGCGACTGGCTACACCTTC. It codes for CASSLNTQGATGYTF.

This clone was counted once. The chain recombines TRBV5-1 with TRBJ2-7, with TRBD1 identical over 11 bases. Per germline, CDR1 SGHRS and CDR2 YFSETQ. This CDR3 has 16 amino acids. V lost 6 bases and J lost 6; bases outside the gene matches: 14. CDR3 sequence: CASTPSAGQGAIEQYF. CDR3 sequence (DNA): TGCGCCAGCACTCCAAGTGCCGGACAGGGGGCTATCGAGCAGTACTTC.

The chain carries TRBV27 and TRBJ2-3; possibly TRBD2 for D (6 bases). The V end lost 6 bases, the J end lost 5 bases, and 18 bases lay between the germline ends. The CDR3 has 15 amino acids. CDR1 and CDR2 (germline): MNHEY, SMNVEV (reference sequence). The CDR3 reads CASSLGLSRGDTQYF. CDR3 nucleotides: TGTGCCAGCAGCCTGGGACTCTCTCGGGGAGATACGCAGTATTTT.

V usage is TRBV25-1 and J usage is TRBJ2-7; 7 positions agree with TRBD1. V lost 6 bases to trimming and J lost 3 bases; unmatched junction nucleotides: 8. Germline CDR1 and CDR2: MGHDK and SYGVNS. The CDR3 runs to 14 residues. CDR3 in amino acids: CASSEGTANYEQYF. The DNA for the CDR3 is TGTGCCAGCAGCGAAGGGACAGCCAACTACGAGCAGTACTTC.

J is TRBJ2-7 and V is TRBV18; TRBD1 agrees at 9 bases. V lost 5 bases to trimming and J lost 2 bases; unmatched junction nucleotides: 4. Germline CDR1 and CDR2: KGHSH and LQKENI. CDR3 length: 14 amino acids. CDR3 coding DNA: TGTGCCAGCTCAACCGGACAGGGGCCCTACGAGCAGTACTTC. Its translation is CASSTGQGPYEQYF.

This clone came up a few times. This chain joins TRBV7-2 and TRBJ1-2, with a possible D match to TRBD1 (5 bases). V was clipped by 1 base and J by 4 bases, with 16 bases between them. CDR3 length: 16 amino acids. The germline CDR1 and CDR2 sequences are SGHTA and FQGNSA. This CDR3 reads CASSLDPTVVFYGYTF. CDR3 nucleotide sequence: TGTGCCAGCAGCTTAGATCCGACAGTAGTATTCTATGGCTACACCTTC.

This clone was found a few times. The rearrangement joins TRBV29-1 to TRBJ2-2; D is perhaps TRBD2 (6 bases). Between the trimmed V and J ends, which lost 3 bases and 3 bases, there was a span of 8 bases. This CDR3 comprises 13 residues. Per germline, CDR1 SQVTM and CDR2 ANQGSEA. The CDR3 here is CSVDREDTGELFF. In DNA form, the CDR3 reads TGCAGCGTTGACAGGGAGGACACCGGGGAGCTGTTTTTT.

The CDR3 region has the DNA TGCAGCGTTCGGACTAGCGCCTACGAGCAGTACTTC. It translates to CSVRTSAYEQYF. The V and J genes are TRBV29-1 and TRBJ2-7, with 9 positions matching TRBD2. Germline CDR1 SQVTM, CDR2 ANQGSEA. The trim removed 5 bases at V and 2 bases at J, leaving 1 base unmatched. The CDR3 totals 12 residues.

The gene calls are TRBV29-1 and TRBJ2-5, with 9 bases that match TRBD1. With V trimmed by 6 bases and J by 2 bases, 7 bases remained unmatched. The CDR3 contains 14 residues. CDR1 and CDR2 (germline): SQVTM, ANQGSEA. CDR3 loop: CSVLRDREQETQYF. Here the CDR3 DNA reads TGCAGCGTCCTCCGGGACAGGGAACAAGAGACCCAGTACTTC.

This clone was recorded a few times. V and J are TRBV11-2 and TRBJ2-4, with D unresolved. CDR1 and CDR2 from the germline V gene are SGHAT and FQNNGV. The V end was cut by 5 bases, the J end by 0 bases, with 14 bases between. The CDR3 is 16 amino acids. In nucleotides, the CDR3 is TGTGCCAGCAGCGCTCATTCCAACGTAGCCAAAAACATTCAGTACTTC. This translates into CASSAHSNVAKNIQYF.